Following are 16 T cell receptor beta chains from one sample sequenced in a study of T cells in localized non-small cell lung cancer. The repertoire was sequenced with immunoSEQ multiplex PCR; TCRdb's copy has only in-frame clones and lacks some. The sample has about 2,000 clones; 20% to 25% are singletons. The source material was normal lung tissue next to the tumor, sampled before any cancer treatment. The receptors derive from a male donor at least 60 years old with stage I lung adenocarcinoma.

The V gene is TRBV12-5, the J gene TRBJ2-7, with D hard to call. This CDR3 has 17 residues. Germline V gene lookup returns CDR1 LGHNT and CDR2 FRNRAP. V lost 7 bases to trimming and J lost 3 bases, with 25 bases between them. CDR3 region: CASALTVFLDGDYEQYF. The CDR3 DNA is TGTGCTAGTGCCCTTACAGTGTTCTTGGACGGAGACTACGAGCAGTACTTC.

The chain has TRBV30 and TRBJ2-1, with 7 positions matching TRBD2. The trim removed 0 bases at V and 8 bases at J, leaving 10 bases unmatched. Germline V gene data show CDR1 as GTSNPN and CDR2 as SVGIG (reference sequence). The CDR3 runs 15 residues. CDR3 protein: CAWSVALAAWDEQFF. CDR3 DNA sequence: TGTGCCTGGAGTGTGGCCCTAGCGGCCTGGGATGAGCAGTTCTTC.

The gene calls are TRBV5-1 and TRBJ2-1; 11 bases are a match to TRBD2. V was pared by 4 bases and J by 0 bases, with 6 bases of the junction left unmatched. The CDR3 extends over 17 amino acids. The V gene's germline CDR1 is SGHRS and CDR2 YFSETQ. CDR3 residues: CASSLGTSGRSYNEQFF. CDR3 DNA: TGCGCCAGCAGCCTAGGGACTAGCGGTCGCTCCTACAATGAGCAGTTCTTC.

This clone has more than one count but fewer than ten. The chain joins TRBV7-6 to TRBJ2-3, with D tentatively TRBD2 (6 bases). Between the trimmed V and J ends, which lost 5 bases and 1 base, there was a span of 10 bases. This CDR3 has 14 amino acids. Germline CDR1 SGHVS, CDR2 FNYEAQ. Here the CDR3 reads CASSKGTRTDTQYF. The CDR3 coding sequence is TGTGCCAGCAGCAAGGGGACTCGCACAGATACGCAGTATTTT.

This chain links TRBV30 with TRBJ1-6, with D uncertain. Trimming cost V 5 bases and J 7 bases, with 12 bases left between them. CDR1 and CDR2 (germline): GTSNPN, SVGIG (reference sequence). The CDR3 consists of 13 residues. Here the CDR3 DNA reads TGTGCCTGGGGACCTAGTCCAAATTCACCCCTCCACTTT. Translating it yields CAWGPSPNSPLHF.

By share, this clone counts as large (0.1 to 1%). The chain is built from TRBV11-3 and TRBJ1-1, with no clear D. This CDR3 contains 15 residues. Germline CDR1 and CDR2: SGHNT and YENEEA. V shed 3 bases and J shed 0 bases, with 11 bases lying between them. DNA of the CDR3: TGTGCCAGCAGCTTGGAGGGCACCCTGAACACTGAAGCTTTCTTT. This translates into CASSLEGTLNTEAFF.

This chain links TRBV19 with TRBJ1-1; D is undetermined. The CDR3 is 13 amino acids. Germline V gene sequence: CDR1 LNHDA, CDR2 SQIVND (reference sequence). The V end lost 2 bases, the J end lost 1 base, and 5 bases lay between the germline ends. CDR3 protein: CASSIYGNTEAFF. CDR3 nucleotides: TGTGCCAGTAGTATATATGGGAACACTGAAGCTTTCTTT.

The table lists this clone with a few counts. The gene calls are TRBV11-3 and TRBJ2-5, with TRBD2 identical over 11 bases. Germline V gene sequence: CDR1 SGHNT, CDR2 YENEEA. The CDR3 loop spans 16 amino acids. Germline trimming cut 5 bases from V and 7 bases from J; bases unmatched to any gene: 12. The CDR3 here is CASSTRLAGSPVTQYF. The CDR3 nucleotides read TGTGCCAGCAGCACGCGACTAGCGGGGTCCCCAGTGACCCAGTACTTC.

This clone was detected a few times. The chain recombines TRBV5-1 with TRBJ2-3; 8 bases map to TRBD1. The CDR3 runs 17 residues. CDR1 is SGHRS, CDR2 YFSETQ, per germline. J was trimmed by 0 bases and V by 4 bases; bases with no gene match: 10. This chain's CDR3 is CASSLTGTGVSTDTQYF. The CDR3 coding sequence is TGCGCCAGCAGCCTTACAGGGACAGGAGTTAGCACAGATACGCAGTATTTT.

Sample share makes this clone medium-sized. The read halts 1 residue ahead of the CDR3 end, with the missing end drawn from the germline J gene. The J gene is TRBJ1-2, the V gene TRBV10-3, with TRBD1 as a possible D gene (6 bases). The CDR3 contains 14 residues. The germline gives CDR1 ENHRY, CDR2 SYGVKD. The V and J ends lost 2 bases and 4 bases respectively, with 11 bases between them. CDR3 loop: CAISEGPGVYGYTF. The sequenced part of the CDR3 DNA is TGTGCCATCAGTGAGGGGCCAGGGGTCTATGGCTACACC.

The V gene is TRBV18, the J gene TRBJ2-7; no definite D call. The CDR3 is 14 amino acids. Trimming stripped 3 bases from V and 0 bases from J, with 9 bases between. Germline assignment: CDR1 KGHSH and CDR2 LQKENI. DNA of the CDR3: TGTGCCAGCTCACCTGAAAGCCTCTCCTACGAGCAGTACTTC. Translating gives CASSPESLSYEQYF. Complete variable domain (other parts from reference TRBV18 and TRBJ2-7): NAGVMQNPRHLVRRRGQEARLRCSPMKGHSHVYWYRQLPEEGLKFMVYLQKENIIDESGMPKERFSAEFPKEGPSILRIQQVVRGDSAAYFCASSPESLSYEQYFGPGTRLTVT.

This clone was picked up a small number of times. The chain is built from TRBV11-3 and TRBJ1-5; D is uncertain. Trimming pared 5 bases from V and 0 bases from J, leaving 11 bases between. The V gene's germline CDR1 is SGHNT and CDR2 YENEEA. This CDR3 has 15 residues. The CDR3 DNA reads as TGTGCCAGCAGCGGAGCAAGATATAGCAATCAGCCCCAGCATTTT. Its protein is CASSGARYSNQPQHF.

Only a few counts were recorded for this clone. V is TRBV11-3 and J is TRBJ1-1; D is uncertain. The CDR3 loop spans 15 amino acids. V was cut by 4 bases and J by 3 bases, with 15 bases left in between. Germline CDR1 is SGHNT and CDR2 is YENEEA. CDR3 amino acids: CASSSNLGMDTEAFF. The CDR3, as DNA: TGTGCCAGCAGCTCAAATCTTGGGATGGACACTGAAGCTTTCTTT. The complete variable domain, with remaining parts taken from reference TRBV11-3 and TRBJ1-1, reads EAGVVQSPRYKIIEKKQPVAFWCNPISGHNTLYWYLQNLGQGPELLIRYENEEAVDDSQLPKDRFSAERLKGVDSTLKIQPAELGDSAVYLCASSSNLGMDTEAFFGQGTRLTVV.

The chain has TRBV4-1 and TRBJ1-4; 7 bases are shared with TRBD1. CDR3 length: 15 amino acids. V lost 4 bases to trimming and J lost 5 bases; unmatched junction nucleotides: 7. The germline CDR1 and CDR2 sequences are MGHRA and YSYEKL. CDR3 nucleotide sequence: TGCGCCAGCAGCCGCTCCGGGACAGTAAATGAAAAACTGTTTTTT. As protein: CASSRSGTVNEKLFF.

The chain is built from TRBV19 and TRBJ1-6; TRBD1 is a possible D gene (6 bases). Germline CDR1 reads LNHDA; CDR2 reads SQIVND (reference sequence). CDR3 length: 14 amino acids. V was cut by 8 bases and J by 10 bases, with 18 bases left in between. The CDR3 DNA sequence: TGTGCCAGTCGAGGCGGACAGACCCTCTCACCCCTCCACTTT. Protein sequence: CASRGGQTLSPLHF.

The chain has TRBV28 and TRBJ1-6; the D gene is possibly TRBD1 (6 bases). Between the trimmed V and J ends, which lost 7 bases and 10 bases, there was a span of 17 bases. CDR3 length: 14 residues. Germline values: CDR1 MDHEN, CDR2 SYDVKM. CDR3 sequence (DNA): TGTGCCAGCACCCGCGGCAGGGGAGGCTCACCCCTCCACTTT. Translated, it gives CASTRGRGGSPLHF.